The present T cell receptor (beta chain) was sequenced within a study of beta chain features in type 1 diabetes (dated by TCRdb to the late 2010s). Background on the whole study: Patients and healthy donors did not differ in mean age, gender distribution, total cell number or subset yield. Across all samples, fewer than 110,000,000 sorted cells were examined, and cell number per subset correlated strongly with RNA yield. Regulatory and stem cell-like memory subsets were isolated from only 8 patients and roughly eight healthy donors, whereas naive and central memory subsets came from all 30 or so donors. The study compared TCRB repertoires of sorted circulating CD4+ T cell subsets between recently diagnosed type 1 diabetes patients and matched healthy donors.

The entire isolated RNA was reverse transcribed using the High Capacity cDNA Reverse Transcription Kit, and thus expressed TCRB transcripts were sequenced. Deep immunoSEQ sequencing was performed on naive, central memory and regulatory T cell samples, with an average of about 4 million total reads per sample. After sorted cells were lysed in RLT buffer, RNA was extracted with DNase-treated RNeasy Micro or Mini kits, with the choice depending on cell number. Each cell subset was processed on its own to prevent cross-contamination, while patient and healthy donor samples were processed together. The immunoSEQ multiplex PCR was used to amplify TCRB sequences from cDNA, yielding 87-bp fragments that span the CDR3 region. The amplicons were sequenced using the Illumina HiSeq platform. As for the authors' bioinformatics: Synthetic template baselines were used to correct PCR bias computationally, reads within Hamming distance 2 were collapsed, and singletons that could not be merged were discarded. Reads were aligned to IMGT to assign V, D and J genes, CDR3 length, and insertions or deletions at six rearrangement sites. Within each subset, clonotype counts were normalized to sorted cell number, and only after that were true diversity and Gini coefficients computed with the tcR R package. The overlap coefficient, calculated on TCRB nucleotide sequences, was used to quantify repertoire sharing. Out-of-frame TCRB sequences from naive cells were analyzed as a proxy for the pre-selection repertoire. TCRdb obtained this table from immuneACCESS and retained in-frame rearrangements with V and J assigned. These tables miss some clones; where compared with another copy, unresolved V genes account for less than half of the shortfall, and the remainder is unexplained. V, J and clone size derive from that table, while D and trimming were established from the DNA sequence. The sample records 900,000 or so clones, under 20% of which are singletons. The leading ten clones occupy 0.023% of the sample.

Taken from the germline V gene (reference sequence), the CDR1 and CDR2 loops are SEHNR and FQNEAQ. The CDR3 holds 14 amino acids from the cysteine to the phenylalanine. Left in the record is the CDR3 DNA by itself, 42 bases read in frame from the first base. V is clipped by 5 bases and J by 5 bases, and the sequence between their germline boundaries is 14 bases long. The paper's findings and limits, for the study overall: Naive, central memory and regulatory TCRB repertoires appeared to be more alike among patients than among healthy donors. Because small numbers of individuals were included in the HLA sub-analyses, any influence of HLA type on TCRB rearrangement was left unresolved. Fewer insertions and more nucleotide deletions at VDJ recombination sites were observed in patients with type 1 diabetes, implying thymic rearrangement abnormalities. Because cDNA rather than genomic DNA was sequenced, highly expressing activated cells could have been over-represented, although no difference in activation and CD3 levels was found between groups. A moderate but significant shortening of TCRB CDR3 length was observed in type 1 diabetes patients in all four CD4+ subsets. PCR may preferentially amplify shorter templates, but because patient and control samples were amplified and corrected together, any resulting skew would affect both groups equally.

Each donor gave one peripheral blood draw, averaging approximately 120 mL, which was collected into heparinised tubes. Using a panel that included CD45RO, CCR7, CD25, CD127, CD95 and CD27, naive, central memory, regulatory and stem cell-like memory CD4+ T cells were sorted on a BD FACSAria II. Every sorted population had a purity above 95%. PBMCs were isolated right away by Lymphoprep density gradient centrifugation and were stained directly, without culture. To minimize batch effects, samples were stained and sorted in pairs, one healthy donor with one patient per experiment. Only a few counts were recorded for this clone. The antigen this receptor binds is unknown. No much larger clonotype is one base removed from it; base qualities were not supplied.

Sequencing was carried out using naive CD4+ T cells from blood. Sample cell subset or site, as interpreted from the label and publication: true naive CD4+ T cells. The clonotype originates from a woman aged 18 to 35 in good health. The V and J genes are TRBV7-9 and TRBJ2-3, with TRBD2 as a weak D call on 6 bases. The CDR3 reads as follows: CASSRLGRLDTQYF. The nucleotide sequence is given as TGTGCCAGCAGCCGATTGGGGAGGTTAGATACGCAGTATTTT.